These 13 T cell receptor beta chains came from one sample sequenced in a study of cytomegalovirus exposure and HLA in healthy donors. Amplification used 60 Vbeta primers and 13 Jbeta primers. Using immunoSEQ multiplex PCR, the repertoire was profiled, and TCRdb retains in-frame clones only, with some absent. The table records 100,000 to 150,000 clones, around three quarters of them present only once. What was sequenced was PBMCs. Source of these receptors: a female donor in good health and CMV-seronegative.

J is TRBJ1-2 and V is TRBV10-3; D gene unclear. Germline V gene sequence: CDR1 ENHRY, CDR2 SYGVKD. Trimming cost V 2 bases and J 4 bases, with 11 bases left between them. The CDR3 runs 14 residues. The CDR3 here is CAISEVQNPYGYTF. The CDR3 DNA is TGTGCCATCAGTGAGGTCCAGAACCCCTATGGCTACACCTTC.

V gene TRBV6-5 combines with J gene TRBJ1-3, with D possibly matching TRBD1 (6 bases). V gave up 6 bases and J gave up 0 bases, with 12 bases separating them. The CDR3 spans 15 residues. The V gene's germline CDR1 is MNHEY and CDR2 SVGAGI. CDR3 in amino acids: CASRLQGASGNTIYF. CDR3 DNA: TGTGCCAGCAGACTACAGGGTGCCTCTGGAAACACCATATATTTT.

This chain uses TRBV20-1 with TRBJ2-7, with D tentatively TRBD2 (5 bases). The CDR3 extends over 11 amino acids. The V gene's germline CDR1 is DFQATT and CDR2 SNEGSKA (reference sequence). Trimming took 5 bases from V and 5 from J, leaving 10 bases between them. The CDR3 region is CSALWENEQYF. The CDR3 DNA follows: TGCAGTGCTCTCTGGGAGAACGAGCAGTACTTC.

Comment on this clone: Relative to the germline gene, one junction end is altered; a read error may explain this. This chain connects TRBV5-1 to TRBJ2-6, with 9 bases aligning to TRBD1. The germline V gene has CDR1 SGHRS and CDR2 YFSETQ. The CDR3 contains 18 residues. CDR3 region: CASGGGQGWISGANGLTF. The DNA of the CDR3 is TGCGCCAGCGGAGGGGGACAGGGTTGGATTTCGGGGGCCAACGGCCTGACTTTC.

V usage is TRBV5-4 and J usage is TRBJ1-1; the match to TRBD1 covers 7 bases. Looked up from germline, CDR1 is SGHNT and CDR2 is YYREEE (reference sequence). The CDR3 is 15 amino acids. The V gene end was trimmed by 2 bases and the J gene end by 5 bases; junction bases not matched to a gene: 9. CDR3 coding DNA: TGTGCCAGCAGCTTAAGGGGGCTCCTTACTACTGAAGCTTTCTTT. It translates to CASSLRGLLTTEAFF.

This clone was seen only once. The V call is TRBV4-1, the J call TRBJ2-1, with 11 bases that match TRBD2. Per germline, CDR1 MGHRA and CDR2 YSYEKL. This CDR3 has 16 residues. The J segment lost 9 bases and the V segment lost 3 bases, leaving 10 bases of the junction unmatched. This chain's CDR3 is CASSHPTSGGPREQFF. Written as DNA, the CDR3 is TGCGCCAGCAGCCACCCCACTAGCGGGGGACCTCGTGAGCAGTTCTTC.

This clone was picked up one time. The V and J genes are TRBV19 and TRBJ2-3, with D uncertain. The length of the CDR3 is 17 residues. From germline, CDR1 is LNHDA and CDR2 SQIVND (reference sequence). V was shortened by 1 base and J by 2 bases, with 16 bases between the two germline ends. DNA for the CDR3: TGTGCCAGTAGTATAGGACCAGGCCGCTACAACACAGATACGCAGTATTTT. Translation: CASSIGPGRYNTDTQYF. The full variable domain, in which reference TRBV19 and TRBJ2-3 provide the parts outside the CDR3, is DGGITQSPKYLFRKEGQNVTLSCEQNLNHDAMYWYRQDPGQGLRLIYYSQIVNDFQKGDIAEGYSVSREKKESFPLTVTSAQKNPTAFYLCASSIGPGRYNTDTQYFGPGTRLTVL.

This clone was seen a handful of times. The chain recombines TRBV6-1 with TRBJ1-6; D is ambiguous. The germline V gene has CDR1 MNHNS and CDR2 SASEGT. The CDR3 has 14 amino acids. The V gene lost 1 base and the J gene lost 9 bases, with 10 bases spanning the gap. The CDR3 nucleotides read TGTGCCAGCAGTGAAGACCCTACGGTTTCACCCCTCCACTTT. It yields the protein CASSEDPTVSPLHF.

V gene TRBV18 combines with J gene TRBJ2-2; D is possibly TRBD2 (6 bases). The V gene lost 2 bases and the J gene lost 5 bases, with 21 bases spanning the gap. The germline CDR1 and CDR2 sequences are KGHSH and LQKENI. The CDR3 contains 18 residues. CDR3 DNA sequence: TGTGCCAGCTCACCATTCCGGTCTGGCAGGGAGGTTACCGGGGAGCTGTTTTTT. This codes for CASSPFRSGREVTGELFF. The variable domain in full, completed from reference TRBV18 and TRBJ2-2, reads NAGVMQNPRHLVRRRGQEARLRCSPMKGHSHVYWYRQLPEEGLKFMVYLQKENIIDESGMPKERFSAEFPKEGPSILRIQQVVRGDSAAYFCASSPFRSGREVTGELFFGEGSRLTVL.

V usage is TRBV5-1 and J usage is TRBJ2-7; 9 bases agree with TRBD1. Germline assignment: CDR1 SGHRS and CDR2 YFSETQ. The CDR3 is 14 residues long. The J segment lost 6 bases and the V segment lost 2 bases, leaving 6 bases of the junction unmatched. CDR3 bases: TGCGCCAGCAGCTTAGGGGACAGGGCCTCCGAGCAGTACTTC. Protein: CASSLGDRASEQYF.

This chain joins TRBV27 and TRBJ1-2, with TRBD1 matching over 7 bases. CDR1 is MNHEY and CDR2 is SMNVEV in the germline V gene (reference sequence). The CDR3 runs 13 residues. After removal of 4 bases from V and 6 bases from J, the junction contained 5 bases not matched to a gene. CDR3 in amino acids: CASSSRGRDGYTF. In nucleotides, the CDR3 is TGTGCCAGCAGTTCAAGGGGGCGTGATGGCTACACCTTC.

This chain connects TRBV6-1 to TRBJ1-2; 9 bases align to TRBD1. Germline CDR1 MNHNS, CDR2 SASEGT. There are 15 residues in the CDR3. V gave up 5 bases and J gave up 6 bases; unmatched junction bases: 10. The chain's CDR3 is CASSPRTGATNGYTF. CDR3 bases: TGTGCCAGCAGTCCTAGGACAGGGGCGACCAATGGCTACACCTTC.

The rearrangement links TRBV27 to TRBJ2-1; D might be TRBD2 (5 bases). With 5 bases removed from V and 7 bases from J, the gap between germline ends came to 15 bases. Germline V gene data show CDR1 as MNHEY and CDR2 as SMNVEV (reference sequence). The CDR3 loop spans 14 amino acids. The CDR3 DNA is TGTGCCAGCAGTCCGCCCGGGGTCAGGAATGAGCAGTTCTTC. This codes for CASSPPGVRNEQFF.